Sequencing of this TCR beta chain was carried out in a study of technical replicates of blood from several donors. V shed 6 bases and J shed 9 bases, with 18 bases lying between them. This CDR3 region has 13 residues. Germline lookup yields CDR1 PRHDT and CDR2 FYEKMQ (reference sequence). This clone was detected once. The data were produced by immunoSEQ multiplex PCR, yet TCRdb's version contains in-frame clones alone and is incomplete. The sample lists 80,000 to 95,000 clones, over 85% occurring once. The clonotype was recovered from a human donor in good health. The chain uses TRBV13 and TRBJ2-7, with a tentative D call TRBD1 (5 bases). Sequencing was done on a sample of T cells isolated from PBMCs. The CDR3 bases are TGTGCCAGCAGTCCCAGGGTTTCCGTCAGGCAGTACTTC. Protein sequence: CASSPRVSVRQYF.